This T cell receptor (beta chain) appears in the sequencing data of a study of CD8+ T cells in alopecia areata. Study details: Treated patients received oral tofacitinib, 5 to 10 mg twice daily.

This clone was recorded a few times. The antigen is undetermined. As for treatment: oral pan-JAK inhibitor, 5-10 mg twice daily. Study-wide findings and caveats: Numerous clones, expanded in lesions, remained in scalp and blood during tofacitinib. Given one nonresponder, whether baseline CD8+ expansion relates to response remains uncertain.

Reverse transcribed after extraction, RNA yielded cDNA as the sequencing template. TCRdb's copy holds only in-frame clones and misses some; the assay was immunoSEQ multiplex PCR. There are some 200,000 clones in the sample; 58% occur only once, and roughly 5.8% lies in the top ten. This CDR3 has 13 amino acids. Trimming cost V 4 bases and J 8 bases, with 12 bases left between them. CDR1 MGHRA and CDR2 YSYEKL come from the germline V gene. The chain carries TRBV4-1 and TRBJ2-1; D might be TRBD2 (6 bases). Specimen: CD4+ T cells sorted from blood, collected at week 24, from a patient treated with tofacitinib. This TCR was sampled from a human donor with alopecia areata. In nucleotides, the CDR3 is TGCGCCAGCAGCCGGACATTAGCGGATGAGCAGTTCTTC. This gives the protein CASSRTLADEQFF.